These 7 T cell receptor beta chains originate from one sample sequenced in a study of Graves' ophthalmopathy and Graves' hyperthyroidism. As the template, RNA transcripts were used to amplify TCR beta CDR3 regions. HTBI-primed RT-PCR formed the first round, and a multiplex PCR formed the second. TCRdb re-analysed the multiplex PCR reads in MiXCR, keeping a single row per CDR3 protein. The table lists under 800,000 distinct CDR3 sequences, 20% to 25% of them singletons. The sequenced sample was peripheral blood. These receptors were collected from a woman aged 18-29 years with stable Graves' hyperthyroidism. Some clones in this sample may be carry-over from other donors' samples.

At least ten counts were recorded for this clonotype. The chain employs TRBV3-1 and TRBJ1-2; D is perhaps TRBD1 (5 bases). CDR3 length: 16 amino acids. V lost 4 bases and J 10 bases, leaving 25 bases between the germline ends. Germline loops: CDR1 LGHDT, CDR2 YNNKEL (reference sequence). For the CDR3, the DNA is TGTGCCAGCAGCCCACGATCTATCGGGACTGCAAGAGCCTACACCTTC. Residues: CASSPRSIGTARAYTF.

This clonotype showed up many times. The J gene is TRBJ1-5, the V gene TRBV27; D gene unclear. The CDR3 consists of 15 residues. Germline lookup yields CDR1 MNHEY and CDR2 SMNVEV (reference sequence). Trimming left V 2 bases short and J 7 bases short, with 15 bases between. CDR3 DNA sequence: TGTGCCAGCAGTTTAAAGCAAAGTTACCTCCAGCCCCAGCATTTT. It codes for CASSLKQSYLQPQHF.

This clonotype was detected many times. The chain employs TRBV19 and TRBJ2-7; possible D gene TRBD2, 6 bases. The CDR3 sequence is 16 residues long. CDR1 is LNHDA and CDR2 is SQIVND in the germline V gene (reference sequence). Trimming cost V 2 bases and J 3 bases, with 17 bases left between them. For the CDR3, the DNA is TGTGCCAGTAGTATATGGCCTAGCGATCCCAACTACGAGCAGTACTTC. It encodes CASSIWPSDPNYEQYF. The complete variable domain, with remaining parts taken from reference TRBV19 and TRBJ2-7, reads DGGITQSPKYLFRKEGQNVTLSCEQNLNHDAMYWYRQDPGQGLRLIYYSQIVNDFQKGDIAEGYSVSREKKESFPLTVTSAQKNPTAFYLCASSIWPSDPNYEQYFGPGTRLTVT.

This clonotype was picked up many times. The chain recombines TRBV19 with TRBJ1-2; TRBD1 matches 8 bases. The germline V gene has CDR1 LNHDA and CDR2 SQIVND (reference sequence). With V trimmed by 6 bases and J by 8 bases, 8 bases remained unmatched. This CDR3 region has 13 residues. The CDR3 region has the DNA TGTGCCAGTAGATCTACAGGGGGAGGCGGCTACACCTTC. This gives the protein CASRSTGGGGYTF.

This clonotype was seen only once. This chain connects TRBV7-9 to TRBJ2-5; TRBD1 agrees at 9 bases. The CDR3 runs to 16 residues. CDR1 and CDR2 (germline): SEHNR, FQNEAQ (reference sequence). Trimming removed 4 bases from V and 1 base from J; junction bases left unmatched: 7. The CDR3: CASSSGDRDGQETQYF. CDR3 coding DNA: TGTGCCAGCAGCTCTGGGGACAGGGATGGCCAAGAGACCCAGTACTTC. Looking up the rest from reference TRBV7-9 and TRBJ2-5 gives the full variable domain: DTGVSQNPRHKITKRGQNVTFRCDPISEHNRLYWYRQTLGQGPEFLTYFQNEAQLEKSRLLSDRFSAERPKGSFSTLEIQRTEQGDSAMYLCASSSGDRDGQETQYFGPGTRLLVL.

This clonotype appeared many times. CDR3 nucleotide sequence: TGTGCCAGCAGCCCGCAGACAGCCTACGAGCAGTACTTC. Encoded protein: CASSPQTAYEQYF. The chain joins TRBV7-9 to TRBJ2-7; TRBD1 is a possible D gene (5 bases). Per germline, CDR1 SEHNR and CDR2 FQNEAQ (reference sequence). This CDR3 has 13 amino acids. Trimming removed 5 bases at V and 2 bases at J, with 10 bases between.

The chain carries TRBV20-1 and TRBJ2-7; TRBD1 agrees at 12 bases. CDR3 length: 18 residues. V shed 4 bases and J 3 bases; nucleotides not matched to a gene: 16. The germline V gene encodes CDR1 DFQATT and CDR2 SNEGSKA (reference sequence). The CDR3 DNA follows: TGCAGTGCTACGAACACCGGGACAGGGGGCTCTGTTCGCTACGAGCAGTACTTC. Its translation: CSATNTGTGGSVRYEQYF.